This entry concerns a single T cell receptor (beta chain). The data derive from a study of neoadjuvant nivolumab and ipilimumab in lung cancer. The protocol was immunoSEQ multiplex PCR, while the TCRdb copy is restricted to in-frame clones and leaves out a portion. Here the sample spans about 29,000 clones, 65% to 85% being singletons. The material sequenced was tumor tissue, taken after neoadjuvant nivolumab, alone or with ipilimumab, at or shortly before surgery. This clonotype originated in an adult with non-small cell lung cancer.

The CDR3 loop is CASRRAGGSTDTQYF. In DNA, the CDR3 is TGTGCCAGCAGGCGAGCGGGGGGTTCCACAGATACGCAGTATTTT. The rearrangement uses TRBV5-4 and TRBJ2-3; TRBD2 matches 9 bases. Germline V gene sequence: CDR1 SGHNT, CDR2 YYREEE (reference sequence). V shed 5 bases, J shed 2 bases, and the junction held 6 bases outside the gene matches. This CDR3 has 15 residues.